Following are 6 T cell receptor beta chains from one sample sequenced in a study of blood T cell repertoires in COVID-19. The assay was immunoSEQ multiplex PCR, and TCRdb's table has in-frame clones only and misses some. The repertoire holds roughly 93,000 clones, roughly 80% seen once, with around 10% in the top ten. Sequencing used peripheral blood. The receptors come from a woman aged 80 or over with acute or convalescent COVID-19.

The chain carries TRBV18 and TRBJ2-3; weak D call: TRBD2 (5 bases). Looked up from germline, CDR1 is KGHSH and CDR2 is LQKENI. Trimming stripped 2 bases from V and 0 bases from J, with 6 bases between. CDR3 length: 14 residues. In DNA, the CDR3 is TGTGCCAGCTCACCAACGGGGAGCACAGATACGCAGTATTTT. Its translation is CASSPTGSTDTQYF.

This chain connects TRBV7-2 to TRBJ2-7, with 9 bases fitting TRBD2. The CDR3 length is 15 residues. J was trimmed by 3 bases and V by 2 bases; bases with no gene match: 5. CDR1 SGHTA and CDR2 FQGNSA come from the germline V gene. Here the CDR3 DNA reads TGTGCCAGCAGCTTAACGGCGGGGGGGATCTACGAGCAGTACTTC. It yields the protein CASSLTAGGIYEQYF. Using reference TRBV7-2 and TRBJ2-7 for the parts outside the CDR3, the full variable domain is GAGVSQSPSNKVTEKGKDVELRCDPISGHTALYWYRQSLGQGLEFLIYFQGNSAPDKSGLPSDRFSAERTGGSVSTLTIQRTQQEDSAVYLCASSLTAGGIYEQYFGPGTRLTVT.

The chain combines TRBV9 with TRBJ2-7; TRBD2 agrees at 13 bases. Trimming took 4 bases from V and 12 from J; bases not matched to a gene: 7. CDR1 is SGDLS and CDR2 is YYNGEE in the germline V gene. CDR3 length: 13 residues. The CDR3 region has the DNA TGTGCCAGCAGCCCCGGACTAGCGGGGGCCATGTACTTC. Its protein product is CASSPGLAGAMYF.

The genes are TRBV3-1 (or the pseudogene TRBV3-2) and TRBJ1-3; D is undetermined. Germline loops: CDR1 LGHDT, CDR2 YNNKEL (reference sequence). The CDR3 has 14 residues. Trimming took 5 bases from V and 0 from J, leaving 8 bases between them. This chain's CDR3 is CASSSGFSGNTIYF. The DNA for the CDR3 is TGTGCCAGCAGCTCGGGTTTCTCTGGAAACACCATATATTTT.

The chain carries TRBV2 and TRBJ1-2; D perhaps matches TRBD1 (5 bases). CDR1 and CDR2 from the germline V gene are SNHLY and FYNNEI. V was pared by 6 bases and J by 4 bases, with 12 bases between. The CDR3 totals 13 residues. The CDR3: CASRLGRVYGYTF. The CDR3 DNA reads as TGTGCCAGCAGGTTAGGCAGGGTCTATGGCTACACCTTC.

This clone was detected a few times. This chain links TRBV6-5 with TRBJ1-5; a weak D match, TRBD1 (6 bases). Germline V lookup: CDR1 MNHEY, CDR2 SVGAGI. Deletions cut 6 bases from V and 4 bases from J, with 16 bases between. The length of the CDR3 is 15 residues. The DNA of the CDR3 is TGTGCCAGCAGCCTCGAGACAGGTTTGAATCAGCCCCAGCATTTT. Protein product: CASSLETGLNQPQHF.